This TCR beta chain emerged from a study of blood T cell repertoires in COVID-19. Study information: PBMCs, B-cell-depleted T cells, or T cells provided the cDNA or gDNA that made up the material.

As originally analysed: Amplified reference gene primers provided the basis for estimating nucleated cell counts. Only in-frame clones appear in the TCRdb table, and some are missing; sequencing was by immunoSEQ multiplex PCR. V, J and clone size are taken as reported in that table, and D and trimming were inferred from the DNA itself. The table includes about 180,000 clones, around 80% detected once. V was cut by 4 bases and J by 5 bases, with 19 bases left in between. Germline CDR1 is SGHNT and CDR2 is YYREEE (reference sequence). There are 16 residues in the CDR3. The specimen sequenced was peripheral blood. The TCR originated in a man aged 65 to 85 with active or convalescent COVID-19. This chain uses TRBV5-4 with TRBJ2-1; possibly TRBD1 for D (6 bases). DNA of the CDR3: TGTGCCAGCAGCCCTGGGGGCAGTATTTCTAACAATGAGCAGTTCTTC. It specifies CASSPGGSISNNEQFF.